This entry lists 11 T cell receptor beta chains sequenced from one sample in a study of human T cells and chemical hapten exposure. TCRdb analysed the RACE reads with MiXCR anew, one entry per CDR3 protein. The sample has a few hundred thousand distinct CDR3 sequences, about 5.4% seen once. Regarding time point: pre-sensitization, week 0. Treatment given: therapeutic diphenylcyclopropenone sensitization with weekly scalp DPC. The specimen was whole blood, collected in connection with sensitization to the hapten diphenylcyclopropenone (DPC). These receptors all stem from a woman aged 18-35 years with alopecia areata. Some clones in this sample may be carry-over from other donors' samples.

This clonotype was picked up a small number of times. This CDR3 is CASSLGGTTTGELFF. The CDR3 DNA reads TGTGCCAGCAGCTTAGGGGGGACAACCACCGGGGAGCTGTTTTTT. The chain has TRBV7-2 and TRBJ2-2, with TRBD1 as a possible D gene (6 bases). V was pared by 1 base and J by 4 bases, with 10 bases between. This CDR3 contains 15 residues. The germline V gene encodes CDR1 SGHTA and CDR2 FQGNSA.

Many counts were recorded for this clonotype. The V gene is TRBV29-1, the J gene TRBJ1-5; D remains ambiguous. V lost 7 bases and J lost 2, with 12 bases in between. The germline gives CDR1 SQVTM, CDR2 ANQGSEA. The CDR3 runs to 13 residues. CDR3 sequence: CSAAADGNQPQHF. The CDR3 DNA reads as TGCAGCGCGGCGGCAGATGGCAATCAGCCCCAGCATTTT.

This clonotype occurred many times. The rearrangement links TRBV29-1 to TRBJ1-2, with D possibly TRBD1 on 5 matching bases. CDR1 is SQVTM, CDR2 ANQGSEA, per germline. This CDR3 is built from 13 residues. Deletions cut 3 bases from V and 2 bases from J, with 10 bases between. In DNA form, the CDR3 reads TGCAGCGTTGAGGTGACAGAAAACTATGGCTACACCTTC. This sequence encodes CSVEVTENYGYTF. Combining the CDR3 with reference TRBV29-1 and TRBJ1-2 gives the whole variable domain SAVISQKPSRDICQRGTSLTIQCQVDSQVTMMFWYRQQPGQSLTLIATANQGSEATYESGFVIDKFPISRPNLTFSTLTVSNMSPEDSSIYLCSVEVTENYGYTFGSGTRLTVV.

This chain uses TRBV5-4 with TRBJ1-1; D uncertain. Trimming shortened V by 5 bases and J by 0 bases, and 11 bases separated the two germline ends. Germline CDR1 SGHNT, CDR2 YYREEE (reference sequence). This CDR3 has 14 residues. The CDR3 sequence is CASRRGGVNTEAFF. DNA of the CDR3: TGTGCCAGCAGGCGGGGAGGAGTGAACACTGAAGCTTTCTTT.

This clonotype was recorded many times. V is TRBV6-2 or TRBV6-3 and J is TRBJ2-5; a possible D gene is TRBD1 (6 bases). Trimming took off 10 bases at V and 5 bases at J, with 20 bases between the two ends. Germline V gene sequence: CDR1 MNHEY, CDR2 SVGEGT. CDR3 length: 14 residues. This CDR3 reads CATRQAPQLETQYF. CDR3 nucleotides: TGTGCCACTCGACAGGCGCCCCAGCTGGAGACCCAGTACTTC.

This chain uses TRBV15 with TRBJ2-7, with D perhaps given as TRBD1 or TRBD2 (5 bases each). Looked up from germline, CDR1 is LNHNV and CDR2 is YYDKDF (reference sequence). The CDR3 length is 16 residues. Trimming took 5 bases from V and 2 from J, leaving 19 bases between them. The CDR3, as DNA: TGTGCCACCAGCGAGATGGTACGGGACGGAGCCTACGAGCAGTACTTC. Protein product: CATSEMVRDGAYEQYF.

This clonotype was detected a few times. The chain combines TRBV24-1 with TRBJ2-2; 7 bases align to TRBD1. Losses at the gene ends were 2 bases for V and 0 bases for J; bases not matched to a gene: 5. The CDR3 length is 17 residues. The germline V gene has CDR1 KGHDR and CDR2 SFDVKD. This CDR3 is CATSDSWTGTNTGELFF. As DNA, the CDR3 is TGTGCCACCAGTGATTCTTGGACAGGAACGAACACCGGGGAGCTGTTTTTT.

This clonotype was recorded many times. The gene calls are TRBV7-2 and TRBJ1-1; D not resolved. The CDR3 is 14 amino acids. V lost 0 bases to trimming and J lost 1 base, with 6 bases between them. Germline V CDR1 and CDR2: SGHTA, FQGNSA. The CDR3: CASSLAPGNTEAFF. The CDR3 DNA reads as TGTGCCAGCAGCTTAGCACCCGGGAACACTGAAGCTTTCTTT.

In this sample, this clonotype turned up many times. CDR3 bases: TGTGCCAGCGGAGGAGCCATACTTAATGAAAAACTGTTTTTT. Protein: CASGGAILNEKLFF. The chain links TRBV7-9 to TRBJ1-4; no clear D. V lost 8 bases and J 4 bases, leaving 14 bases between the germline ends. Germline CDR1 and CDR2: SEHNR and FQNEAQ (reference sequence). The CDR3 length is 14 residues.

This clonotype has a count of ten or more. The chain employs TRBV4-1 and TRBJ2-2; weak D call: TRBD2 (6 bases). Between the trimmed V and J ends, which lost 5 bases and 0 bases, there was a span of 13 bases. The CDR3 is 16 residues long. In germline, CDR1 is MGHRA, CDR2 YSYEKL. CDR3 residues: CASSSRGGSNTGELFF. Here the CDR3 DNA reads TGCGCCAGCAGCTCCCGTGGGGGGTCGAACACCGGGGAGCTGTTTTTT.

This clonotype occurred many times. The chain couples TRBV6-6 to TRBJ1-1; no firm D call. Germline CDR1 MNHNY, CDR2 SVGAGI (reference sequence). Trimming took 6 bases from V and 3 from J, leaving 20 bases between them. CDR3 length: 16 amino acids. The DNA for the CDR3 is TGTGCCAGCAGCCAACATACGGGCTCACCGGACACTGAAGCTTTCTTT. This gives the protein CASSQHTGSPDTEAFF.